Following are 29 T cell receptor beta chains from one sample sequenced in a study of a mutant IDH1 vaccine in newly diagnosed glioma. Sequenced by immunoSEQ multiplex PCR; TCRdb stores in-frame clones only, minus some. The table has roughly 32,000 clones, about four fifths seen once. The time point here: baseline, week 1 (first vaccination visit). As for treatment: pre-vaccination baseline after standard-of-care therapy. The material was peripheral blood mononuclear cells (PBMCs), obtained from a glioma patient treated with radiotherapy, temozolomide or both. All receptors derive from a man aged 45-65 years with glioma. Some clones in this sample may be carry-over from other donors' samples.

The V call is TRBV19, the J call TRBJ1-2, with D possibly matching TRBD1 (6 bases). Trimming took off 9 bases at V and 5 bases at J, with 10 bases between the two ends. The germline V gene has CDR1 LNHDA and CDR2 SQIVND (reference sequence). The CDR3 extends over 11 amino acids. The CDR3 reads CASRTVYGYTF. CDR3 sequence (DNA): TGTGCCAGCAGGACAGTTTATGGCTACACCTTC.

This chain connects TRBV30 to TRBJ2-5, with D uncertain. The V end lost 2 bases, the J end lost 4 bases, and 8 bases lay between the germline ends. From germline, CDR1 is GTSNPN and CDR2 SVGIG (reference sequence). The CDR3 is 12 residues long. The CDR3 sequence is CAWSSAGETQYF. Written as DNA, the CDR3 is TGTGCCTGGAGTTCAGCCGGAGAGACCCAGTACTTC.

This chain joins TRBV6-6 and TRBJ1-1; 8 bases line up with TRBD1. This CDR3 is built from 14 residues. Germline V CDR1 and CDR2: MNHNY, SVGAGI (reference sequence). Losses at the gene ends were 7 bases for V and 6 bases for J; bases not matched to a gene: 10. This CDR3 is CASTTGGGRAEAFF. The CDR3 DNA is TGTGCCAGCACTACAGGGGGTGGTAGGGCTGAAGCTTTCTTT.

This clone is a singleton in its sample. This chain joins TRBV5-7 and TRBJ2-1, with D perhaps assigned TRBD1 or TRBD2 (5 bases each). TRBV5-7 falls under the ORF class, with uncertain function. The CDR3 is 15 amino acids. V gave up 0 bases and J gave up 5 bases, with 12 bases separating them. This chain's CDR3 is CASSLALSGHNEQFF. CDR3 nucleotides: TGTGCCAGCAGCTTGGCCCTGTCGGGACACAATGAGCAGTTCTTC.

This clone showed up just a few times. The chain employs TRBV12-5 and TRBJ1-2, with D perhaps TRBD1 (6 bases). The CDR3 is 14 amino acids. V lost 4 bases to trimming and J lost 2 bases, with 11 bases between them. CDR1 is LGHNT, CDR2 FRNRAP, per germline. This CDR3 reads CASGYLTGNYGYTF. DNA for the CDR3: TGTGCTAGTGGTTACCTCACAGGGAACTATGGCTACACCTTC. The complete variable domain, with remaining parts taken from reference TRBV12-5 and TRBJ1-2, reads DARVTQTPRHKVTEMGQEVTMRCQPILGHNTVFWYRQTMMQGLELLAYFRNRAPLDDSGMPKDRFSAEMPDATLATLKIQPSEPRDSAVYFCASGYLTGNYGYTFGSGTRLTVV.

The genes are TRBV2 and TRBJ1-5; weak D call: TRBD1 (6 bases). This CDR3 is 15 amino acids long. The V end lost 8 bases, the J end lost 1 base, and 15 bases lay between the germline ends. Germline V gene data show CDR1 as SNHLY and CDR2 as FYNNEI. CDR3 protein: CASSSQGQSNQPQHF. The CDR3, as DNA: TGTGCCAGCTCATCCCAGGGGCAGAGCAATCAGCCCCAGCATTTT.

The rearrangement links TRBV11-3 to TRBJ1-6; perhaps TRBD1 as D (5 bases). The CDR3 has 14 residues. Per germline, CDR1 SGHNT and CDR2 YENEEA. V lost 5 bases to trimming and J lost 7 bases, with 12 bases between them. This chain's CDR3 is CASSPRKGNSPLHF. Here the CDR3 DNA reads TGTGCCAGCAGCCCCCGCAAGGGGAATTCACCCCTCCACTTT.

The V call is TRBV14, the J call TRBJ1-2; tentatively, D is TRBD1 (6 bases). The CDR3 runs 15 residues. The V and J ends lost 3 bases and 2 bases respectively, with 13 bases between them. CDR1 and CDR2 (germline): SGHDN, FVKESK. Written as DNA, the CDR3 is TGTGCCAGCAGCCACCCCTCCACAGGGAACTATGGCTACACCTTC. The encoded protein is CASSHPSTGNYGYTF.

The chain has TRBV6-1 and TRBJ2-5; D is uncertain. The closer fit of TRBJ2-7 to the DNA end suggests the J call may be wrong. Germline lookup yields CDR1 MNHNS and CDR2 SASEGT. The CDR3 covers 13 residues. The CDR3 sequence is CASRKQTHYEQYF. In DNA, the CDR3 is TGTGCCAGCAGGAAACAGACGCACTACGAGCAGTACTTC.

This chain joins TRBV5-1 and TRBJ2-7; 10 nucleotides match TRBD1. CDR1 and CDR2 (germline): SGHRS, YFSETQ. Trimming took 5 bases from V and 2 from J; bases not matched to a gene: 7. CDR3 length: 15 residues. CDR3 loop: CASRILDRGPYEQYF. CDR3 nucleotides: TGCGCCAGCAGGATCCTAGACAGGGGGCCCTACGAGCAGTACTTC.

The rearrangement links TRBV2 to TRBJ1-1; weak D call: TRBD1 (5 bases). This CDR3 has 16 residues. Trimming stripped 2 bases from V and 4 bases from J, with 17 bases between. Germline CDR1 SNHLY, CDR2 FYNNEI. The DNA of the CDR3 is TGTGCCAGCAGTGAATACGCGGGGGGGTTACTCACTGAAGCTTTCTTT. This codes for CASSEYAGGLLTEAFF.

The chain employs TRBV21-1 and TRBJ2-5; the table calls TRBD2, which could not be checked here. TRBV21-1 is labeled a pseudogene. The CDR3 spans 15 residues. The CDR3 nucleotides read TGTGCCACGAAACGGAGGGAGGGCCGGTCGGAGACCCAGTACTTC. Its protein is CATKRREGRSETQYF.

V usage is TRBV6-5 and J usage is TRBJ2-3, with D maybe TRBD1 (7 bases). The CDR3 is 13 residues long. V lost 6 bases to trimming and J lost 7 bases, with 14 bases between them. The germline V gene has CDR1 MNHEY and CDR2 SVGAGI. Written as DNA, the CDR3 is TGTGCCAGCAGGCCGGCAGGGGGGAATACGCAGTATTTT. Its protein is CASRPAGGNTQYF.

V is TRBV7-9 and J is TRBJ1-4; D gene unclear. The germline V and J ends were trimmed by 4 bases and 7 bases, with 1 base remaining between them. The germline CDR1 and CDR2 sequences are SEHNR and FQNEAQ (reference sequence). This CDR3 comprises 10 residues. CDR3 sequence: CASSSEKLFF. Written as DNA, the CDR3 is TGTGCCAGCAGCTCTGAAAAACTGTTTTTT.

This clone has more than one count but fewer than ten. This chain's CDR3 is CASSRQINTEAFF. In DNA form, the CDR3 reads TGCGCCAGCAGCCGCCAAATTAACACTGAAGCTTTCTTT. This chain links TRBV4-1 with TRBJ1-1; D remains unclear. There are 13 residues in the CDR3. Germline V CDR1 and CDR2: MGHRA, YSYEKL. Trimming removed 4 bases from V and 2 bases from J, with 8 bases in between.

This sequence joins TRBV2 and TRBJ2-7, with unresolved D. CDR3 size: 12 residues. Germline lookup yields CDR1 SNHLY and CDR2 FYNNEI. The ends were cut back, 6 bases at V and 4 bases at J, with 10 bases in the middle. The CDR3 is CASRPDTYEQYF. Written as DNA, the CDR3 is TGTGCCAGCAGGCCAGACACTTACGAGCAGTACTTC.

The DNA of the CDR3 is TGTGCCAGCAGCTTAGTAGGGTCTGGATCCTACAATGAGCAGTTCTTC. Residues: CASSLVGSGSYNEQFF. The V call is TRBV7-2, the J call TRBJ2-1; D gene ambiguous. CDR1 is SGHTA, CDR2 FQGNSA, per germline. The CDR3 loop spans 16 amino acids. Trimming cost V 1 base and J 1 base, with 11 bases left between them.

This sequence joins TRBV11-2 and TRBJ2-7; the D gene could be TRBD1 or TRBD2 (5 bases each). CDR1 SGHAT and CDR2 FQNNGV come from the germline V gene. There are 13 residues in the CDR3. The germline V and J ends were trimmed by 5 bases and 6 bases, with 14 bases remaining between them. The CDR3 nucleotides are TGTGCCAGCAGCCTCGGGACCGCGGCCGAGCAGTACTTC. As protein: CASSLGTAAEQYF.

The DNA of the CDR3 is TGTGCCAGCAGTGTTCGACTAGGGGTTCAAGAGACCCAGTACTTC. It specifies CASSVRLGVQETQYF. The rearrangement joins TRBV6-1 to TRBJ2-5, with D possibly being TRBD2 (6 bases). This CDR3 has 15 amino acids. CDR1 and CDR2 from the germline V gene are MNHNS and SASEGT. V shed 4 bases and J shed 2 bases, with 14 bases lying between them.

The rearrangement uses TRBV30 and TRBJ1-2; D is ambiguous. The germline V gene has CDR1 GTSNPN and CDR2 SVGIG (reference sequence). The V and J ends lost 1 base and 8 bases respectively, with 17 bases between them. CDR3 length equals 14 residues. The CDR3 protein is CAWSDAYWTYGYTF. The CDR3 DNA sequence: TGTGCCTGGAGTGATGCTTACTGGACCTACGGCTACACCTTC.

The V gene is TRBV6-1, the J gene TRBJ1-2, with a tentative D call TRBD1 (5 bases). There are 14 residues in the CDR3. The V gene lost 4 bases and the J gene lost 8 bases, with 17 bases spanning the gap. Germline V gene data show CDR1 as MNHNS and CDR2 as SASEGT. In DNA form, the CDR3 reads TGTGCCAGCAGTGCGACCCGGTCGCAGGGCGGCTACACCTTC. Amino acid sequence: CASSATRSQGGYTF.

The chain couples TRBV6-5 to TRBJ2-1, with 7 bases lining up with TRBD1. V was clipped by 3 bases and J by 0 bases; unmatched bases: 2. CDR3 size: 15 residues. Looked up from germline, CDR1 is MNHEY and CDR2 is SVGAGI. The CDR3 is CASSYSGGSYNEQFF. CDR3 sequence (DNA): TGTGCCAGCAGTTATTCAGGGGGCTCCTACAATGAGCAGTTCTTC.

This clone was detected only once. The rearrangement joins TRBV2 to TRBJ2-3; D gene ambiguous. The CDR3 spans 14 residues. V dropped 2 bases and J dropped 3 bases, with 9 bases sitting between them. CDR1 and CDR2 (germline): SNHLY, FYNNEI. The CDR3, as DNA: TGTGCCAGCAGTGAATTTAGTCGAACAGATACGCAGTATTTT. It yields the protein CASSEFSRTDTQYF.

The chain carries TRBV28 and TRBJ2-7; the match to TRBD1 covers 11 bases. Unmatched junction bases numbered 5, after V lost 5 bases and J lost 5 bases. The CDR3 has 14 amino acids. Germline CDR1 MDHEN, CDR2 SYDVKM. As DNA, the CDR3 is TGTGCCAGCAGTCTCGGACAGGGGGCTCACGAGCAGTACTTC. This encodes CASSLGQGAHEQYF.

The chain is built from TRBV4-1 and TRBJ2-1; D is ambiguous. This CDR3 has 11 amino acids. Trimming removed 8 bases at V and 3 bases at J, with 5 bases between. The germline V gene has CDR1 MGHRA and CDR2 YSYEKL. The CDR3 nucleotides read TGCGCCAGCGGGGTCTACAATGAGCAGTTCTTC. Translated, it gives CASGVYNEQFF.

The chain recombines TRBV2 with TRBJ2-3; 8 positions match TRBD2. CDR1 and CDR2 from the germline V gene are SNHLY and FYNNEI. With 6 bases clipped from V and 0 bases from J, the junction kept 5 bases outside the gene matches. The CDR3 extends over 15 amino acids. The CDR3 region is CASSLLAASTDTQYF. The CDR3 region has the DNA TGTGCCAGCAGCTTACTAGCGGCTAGCACAGATACGCAGTATTTT.

The chain joins TRBV19 to TRBJ2-1, with 11 bases that match TRBD2. Germline V gene data show CDR1 as LNHDA and CDR2 as SQIVND (reference sequence). There are 17 residues in the CDR3. Trimming at V came to 5 bases and at J to 5 bases, leaving 11 bases not matched to a gene. The CDR3 loop reads CASSFSSGRPLDNEQFF. DNA for the CDR3: TGTGCCAGTAGTTTCTCTAGCGGGAGGCCTCTGGACAATGAGCAGTTCTTC.

The chain recombines TRBV5-4 with TRBJ2-2, with D hard to call. From germline, CDR1 is SGHNT and CDR2 YYREEE (reference sequence). This CDR3 is 13 amino acids long. V lost 1 base and J 2 bases, leaving 3 bases between the germline ends. CDR3 amino acids: CASSLQNTGELFF. The CDR3 coding sequence is TGTGCCAGCAGCTTGCAAAACACCGGGGAGCTGTTTTTT.

The gene calls are TRBV19 and TRBJ1-3; no clear D gene. Between the trimmed V and J ends, which lost 7 bases and 0 bases, there was a span of 16 bases. The CDR3 sequence is 16 residues long. Germline assignment: CDR1 LNHDA and CDR2 SQIVND (reference sequence). The DNA of the CDR3 is TGTGCCAGTACCCCCGCCCGAGGGAGCTCTGGAAACACCATATATTTT. The encoded protein is CASTPARGSSGNTIYF.